What follows are 27 T cell receptor beta chains derived from one specimen sequenced in a study of T cells in Graves' hyperthyroidism and ophthalmopathy. There were TCR beta CDR3 regions amplified from RNA transcripts. The HTBI primer set was used in a first-round RT-PCR of the TCR CDR3. TCRdb reprocessed the multiplex PCR reads with MiXCR, giving one entry per CDR3 protein. The sample holds more than 500,000 distinct CDR3 sequences, about 16% seen once. Sequencing was carried out using blood. These receptors were taken from a woman between 25 and 40 years old with Graves' ophthalmopathy.

This clonotype was recorded many times. V is TRBV24-1 and J is TRBJ2-1; 8 bases are shared with TRBD1. This CDR3 contains 17 residues. Trimming took 3 bases from V and 7 from J; bases not matched to a gene: 13. The V gene's germline CDR1 is KGHDR and CDR2 SFDVKD. CDR3 DNA: TGTGCCACCAGTGATGCGCGTCGGGCAGGGGGCTGGAATGAGCAGTTCTTC. Encoded protein: CATSDARRAGGWNEQFF.

In the case of this clonotype: This sequence may be a read error, since a much larger clone differs from it by one base. The rearrangement uses TRBV27 and TRBJ1-2; no definite D call. CDR1 is MNHEY, CDR2 SMNVEV, per germline (reference sequence). The CDR3 spans 16 residues. V was cut by 0 bases and J by 7 bases, with 18 bases left in between. The CDR3 coding sequence is TGTGCCAGCAGTTTATCAATGCCGGACGCAGGCTGTGGCTACACCTTC. This translates into CASSLSMPDAGCGYTF.

Turning to this clonotype: A much larger clonotype is one base distant, so this may be a read error. The conserved phenylalanine or tryptophan is not found at the CDR3 terminus, so this likely reflects a read error. J is TRBJ1-1 and V is TRBV27; D is uncertain. V gave up 5 bases and J gave up 4 bases, with 14 bases separating them. From germline, CDR1 is MNHEY and CDR2 SMNVEV (reference sequence). CDR3 length: 14 residues. CDR3 sequence: CASSLDLVSTEAFS. As DNA, the CDR3 is TGTGCCAGCAGTCTGGACCTTGTTAGCACTGAAGCTTTCTCT.

This clonotype was found many times. This chain links TRBV6-1 with TRBJ1-1, with TRBD1 as a possible D gene (5 bases). CDR1 is MNHNS, CDR2 SASEGT, per germline. V was cut by 5 bases and J by 2 bases, with 15 bases left in between. This CDR3 is 15 amino acids long. CDR3 bases: TGTGCCAGCAGTTATAGGGGCGGTCCAAACACTGAAGCTTTCTTT. This translates into CASSYRGGPNTEAFF.

The table lists this clonotype with a few counts. V usage is TRBV20-1 and J usage is TRBJ1-2; no clear D gene. CDR1 is DFQATT and CDR2 is SNEGSKA in the germline V gene (reference sequence). The CDR3 sequence is 13 residues long. The V end was cut by 6 bases, the J end by 6 bases, with 17 bases between. CDR3 nucleotides: TGCAGTGCCAGGCCCCCCGCTCGCGATGGCTACACCTTC. Translating gives CSARPPARDGYTF.

On this clonotype: Possible read error: a much larger clone is one base away. V is TRBV20-1 and J is TRBJ2-7, with TRBD1 matching 12 bases. The CDR3 is 14 amino acids. CDR1 and CDR2 from the germline V gene are DFQATT and SNEGSKA (reference sequence). V dropped 7 bases and J dropped 6; count of bases not matched to a gene: 10. CDR3 DNA sequence: TGCAGTGTTGATTCCGGGACAGGGGGCGCCGAGCAGTACTTC. Translated, it gives CSVDSGTGGAEQYF.

This chain uses TRBV15 with TRBJ2-7; tentative D call: TRBD2 (6 bases). The CDR3 covers 14 residues. Germline V gene sequence: CDR1 LNHNV, CDR2 YYDKDF (reference sequence). V lost 8 bases, J lost 2 bases, and 16 bases lay in between. The CDR3: CATAAGGLTYEQYF. The DNA of the CDR3 is TGTGCCACCGCAGCGGGTGGGCTAACCTACGAGCAGTACTTC.

This clonotype was observed many times. V is TRBV6-2 or TRBV6-3 and J is TRBJ2-3; 7 bases match TRBD2. The CDR3 has 19 amino acids. In germline, CDR1 is MNHEY, CDR2 SVGEGT. V lost 5 bases to trimming and J lost 0 bases; unmatched junction nucleotides: 17. The CDR3: CASSTHPGLSPDSTDTQYF. Here the CDR3 DNA reads TGTGCCAGCAGTACACACCCGGGACTATCCCCCGATAGCACAGATACGCAGTATTTT.

This clonotype was observed many times. V usage is TRBV4-1 and J usage is TRBJ2-5, with D unclear. V was clipped by 0 bases and J by 1 base, with 6 bases between them. The CDR3 has 14 residues. In germline, CDR1 is MGHRA, CDR2 YSYEKL. CDR3 coding DNA: TGCGCCAGCAGCCAAGATCCTAGCCAAGAGACCCAGTACTTC. Translating gives CASSQDPSQETQYF.

The sample holds many counts of this clonotype. The chain joins TRBV2 to TRBJ2-1; the match to TRBD2 covers 7 bases. The V segment lost 1 base and the J segment 10 bases; nucleotides outside the gene matches: 7. The CDR3 has 14 amino acids. Germline lookup yields CDR1 SNHLY and CDR2 FYNNEI. This CDR3 is CASSEEIAGEEQFF. In DNA, the CDR3 is TGTGCCAGCAGTGAAGAAATCGCGGGGGAAGAGCAGTTCTTC.

Many counts were recorded for this clonotype. The chain has TRBV28 and TRBJ1-1; D gene uncertain. This CDR3 has 19 amino acids. The germline CDR1 and CDR2 sequences are MDHEN and SYDVKM. V dropped 6 bases and J dropped 1 base, with 27 bases sitting between them. The CDR3 DNA follows: TGTGCCAGCAGGACTGAATCCCTAGACTTCGGACGGAGGAACACTGAAGCTTTCTTT. It translates to CASRTESLDFGRRNTEAFF.

V gene TRBV19 combines with J gene TRBJ2-5; TRBD2 aligns across 8 bases. V gave up 3 bases and J gave up 7 bases; unmatched junction bases: 4. Germline CDR1 and CDR2: LNHDA and SQIVND (reference sequence). The CDR3 runs 13 residues. The CDR3 DNA follows: TGTGCCAGTAGTATGCGGGAGGTAGCGACCCAGTACTTC. It yields the protein CASSMREVATQYF.

This clonotype was recorded a few times. The gene calls are TRBV9 and TRBJ2-3; D is perhaps TRBD1 (6 bases). Trimming pared 6 bases from V and 1 base from J, leaving 15 bases between. Germline V lookup: CDR1 SGDLS, CDR2 YYNGEE. This CDR3 is 15 amino acids long. The CDR3 sequence: CASTFTGKGTDTQYF. CDR3 coding DNA: TGTGCCAGCACCTTCACAGGGAAAGGCACAGATACGCAGTATTTT. Filled out from reference TRBV9 and TRBJ2-3, the complete variable domain reads DSGVTQTPKHLITATGQRVTLRCSPRSGDLSVYWYQQSLDQGLQFLIQYYNGEERAKGNILERFSAQQFPDLHSELNLSSLELGDSALYFCASTFTGKGTDTQYFGPGTRLTVL.

This clonotype was counted between two and nine times. The genes are TRBV27 and TRBJ2-7; D not certain. The CDR3 runs 13 residues. V dropped 1 base and J dropped 3 bases, with 7 bases sitting between them. CDR1 and CDR2 from the germline V gene are MNHEY and SMNVEV (reference sequence). For the CDR3, the DNA is TGTGCCAGCAGTTTATATCCCAACTACGAGCAGTACTTC. Its protein product is CASSLYPNYEQYF.

This clonotype was seen a handful of times. J is TRBJ1-2 and V is TRBV28; 11 bases agree with TRBD1. Germline assignment: CDR1 MDHEN and CDR2 SYDVKM. V was pared by 8 bases and J by 8 bases, with 13 bases of the junction left unmatched. The CDR3 contains 15 residues. The CDR3 DNA sequence: TGTGCCAGCTACGGACAGGGGGCTTTTTCAGGGGGCTACACCTTC. Protein sequence: CASYGQGAFSGGYTF.

Many counts were recorded for this clonotype. This chain joins TRBV11-2 and TRBJ1-1; D possibly corresponds to TRBD1 (5 bases). The V and J ends lost 1 base and 3 bases respectively, with 12 bases between them. The CDR3 contains 15 residues. The germline V gene has CDR1 SGHAT and CDR2 FQNNGV. CDR3 DNA sequence: TGTGCCAGCAGCTTAGTAACAGGTACTTACACTGAAGCTTTCTTT. Protein sequence: CASSLVTGTYTEAFF.

This clonotype was found many times. V is TRBV30 and J is TRBJ2-1; 10 bases agree with TRBD2. The V and J ends lost 1 base and 0 bases, in that order; junction bases with no gene match: 12. The CDR3 sequence is 19 residues long. Germline V gene sequence: CDR1 GTSNPN, CDR2 SVGIG (reference sequence). The CDR3, as DNA: TGTGCCTGGAGTGGGCCGAGGACTAGCGGAGCCCCCTCCTACAATGAGCAGTTCTTC. It yields the protein CAWSGPRTSGAPSYNEQFF. Full variable domain (rest looked up from reference TRBV30 and TRBJ2-1): SQTIHQWPATLVQPVGSPLSLECTVEGTSNPNLYWYRQAAGRGLQLLFYSVGIGQISSEVPQNLSASRPQDRQFILSSKKLLLSDSGFYLCAWSGPRTSGAPSYNEQFFGPGTRLTVL.

This clonotype was picked up a small number of times. Without the conserved terminal phenylalanine or tryptophan, this CDR3 likely stems from a read error. The chain combines TRBV13 with TRBJ1-2; D uncertain. The CDR3 contains 16 residues. The germline gives CDR1 PRHDT, CDR2 FYEKMQ (reference sequence). V dropped 0 bases and J dropped 0 bases, with 11 bases sitting between them. The CDR3 bases are TGTGCCAGCAGCTTAGGAACCACGAAAACTAACTATGGCTACACCATC. Translation: CASSLGTTKTNYGYTI.

As for this clonotype: Being one base from a much bigger clone, this may be a read error. The V call is TRBV12-3 or TRBV12-4, the J call TRBJ2-7; D could derive from TRBD1 or TRBD2 (6 bases each). V was trimmed by 2 bases and J by 9 bases, leaving 20 bases between them. The CDR3 totals 15 residues. In DNA form, the CDR3 reads TGTGCCAGCAGTTTATCCCAGGGGTTCCGGGGGTCGCAGTACTTC. Amino acid sequence: CASSLSQGFRGSQYF.

This clonotype was observed a handful of times. The chain combines TRBV7-9 with TRBJ2-3, with 8 bases that match TRBD1. The CDR3 has 17 residues. Germline CDR1 is SEHNR and CDR2 is FQNEAQ (reference sequence). Trimming took 7 bases from V and 3 from J; bases not matched to a gene: 15. CDR3 sequence (DNA): TGTGCCAGCACCCAGGGGCAGGGGGCTAGGAGAACAGATACGCAGTATTTT. Translating gives CASTQGQGARRTDTQYF.

This clonotype appeared many times. The chain links TRBV2 to TRBJ2-7; possibly TRBD2 for D (6 bases). CDR1 and CDR2 (germline): SNHLY, FYNNEI. This CDR3 spans 15 amino acids. V was cut by 7 bases and J by 4 bases, with 20 bases left in between. DNA for the CDR3: TGTGCCAGCAATGACCGGACTATCCACCCGTACGAGCAGTACTTC. Translation gives CASNDRTIHPYEQYF.

This clonotype was seen a single time. Compared with germline, one end of the junction differs, possibly owing to a read error. The CDR3 loop reads CASSNEDRGLYNEQLF. Written as DNA, the CDR3 is TGCGCCAGCAGCAACGAGGACAGGGGCTTATACAATGAGCAGCTCTTC. V usage is TRBV5-1 and J usage is TRBJ2-1; 9 nucleotides match TRBD1. Germline loops: CDR1 SGHRS, CDR2 YFSETQ. CDR3 length: 16 amino acids. Complete variable domain (other parts from reference TRBV5-1 and TRBJ2-1): KAGVTQTPRYLIKTRGQQVTLSCSPISGHRSVSWYQQTPGQGLQFLFEYFSETQRNKGNFPGRFSGRQFSNSRSEMNVSTLELGDSALYLCASSNEDRGLYNEQLFGPGTRLTVL.

A few counts support this clonotype. V is TRBV10-1 and J is TRBJ2-7; D may be TRBD1 (6 bases). CDR3 length: 12 amino acids. Germline V gives CDR1 WNHNN, CDR2 SYGVQD (reference sequence). Between the trimmed V and J ends, which lost 6 bases and 7 bases, there was a span of 13 bases. Here the CDR3 DNA reads TGCGCCAGCAGGGGGGCAGGGGATGAGCAGTACTTC. Its translation is CASRGAGDEQYF.

This clonotype was observed many times. The chain has TRBV5-1 and TRBJ2-1; D gene ambiguous. The germline V and J ends were trimmed by 4 bases and 9 bases, with 14 bases remaining between them. Per germline, CDR1 SGHRS and CDR2 YFSETQ. The CDR3 sequence is 13 residues long. The CDR3: CASSPFVAREQFF. The CDR3 DNA reads TGCGCCAGCAGCCCCTTCGTAGCACGTGAGCAGTTCTTC. The full variable domain, its missing parts supplied by reference TRBV5-1 and TRBJ2-1, is KAGVTQTPRYLIKTRGQQVTLSCSPISGHRSVSWYQQTPGQGLQFLFEYFSETQRNKGNFPGRFSGRQFSNSRSEMNVSTLELGDSALYLCASSPFVAREQFFGPGTRLTVL.

The chain is built from TRBV7-3 and TRBJ2-2, with D perhaps assigned TRBD1 or TRBD2 (7 bases each). CDR3 length: 18 amino acids. Trimming left V 0 bases short and J 6 bases short, with 20 bases between. Germline V CDR1 and CDR2: SGHTA, FQGTGA. The CDR3 nucleotides read TGTGCCAGCAGCTTAACCCCTTCAGCAGGGGGGGCGGCCGGGGAGCTGTTTTTT. Protein product: CASSLTPSAGGAAGELFF.

This clonotype has only a few counts. The chain joins TRBV5-1 to TRBJ1-2, with 8 positions matching TRBD1. Per germline, CDR1 SGHRS and CDR2 YFSETQ. There are 12 residues in the CDR3. The V and J ends lost 5 bases and 7 bases, in that order; junction bases with no gene match: 4. Written as DNA, the CDR3 is TGCGCCAGCAGACTCGGGACAGGTGGCTACACCTTC. It specifies CASRLGTGGYTF.

This clonotype was detected many times. V is TRBV11-3 and J is TRBJ2-7; 7 nucleotides match TRBD2. The trim removed 5 bases at V and 7 bases at J, leaving 14 bases unmatched. This CDR3 region has 15 residues. Germline V gene lookup returns CDR1 SGHNT and CDR2 YENEEA. In DNA form, the CDR3 reads TGTGCCAGCAGCCGAAATGGGGGAGGGGTTGGAGAGCAGTACTTC. The encoded protein is CASSRNGGGVGEQYF. The variable domain in full, completed from reference TRBV11-3 and TRBJ2-7, reads EAGVVQSPRYKIIEKKQPVAFWCNPISGHNTLYWYLQNLGQGPELLIRYENEEAVDDSQLPKDRFSAERLKGVDSTLKIQPAELGDSAVYLCASSRNGGGVGEQYFGPGTRLTVT.